This T cell receptor beta chain is drawn from a study of cytomegalovirus exposure and HLA in healthy donors. The study, taken as a whole, reports: Owing to their indistinguishability, certain V segments, notably TRBV6-2 and TRBV6-3, were excluded.

V was shortened by 3 bases and J by 8 bases, with 22 bases between the two germline ends. CDR1 and CDR2 from the germline V gene are MGHRA and YSYEKL. CDR3 length: 16 amino acids. Note on this clone: Its antigen is not known.

PCR involved 60 Vbeta and 13 Jbeta primers. Assay used: immunoSEQ multiplex PCR; TCRdb lists only in-frame clones, some missing. The sample contains about 180,000 clones, over 70% of which appear only once. The chain is built from TRBV4-1 and TRBJ1-2; no clear D gene. Sequencing was performed on PBMCs. The TCR originated in an older woman in good health and CMV-seropositive. CDR3 amino acids: CASSQNPGVFSSGYTF. CDR3 nucleotides: TGCGCCAGCAGCCAGAACCCCGGGGTATTCAGTTCCGGCTACACCTTC.